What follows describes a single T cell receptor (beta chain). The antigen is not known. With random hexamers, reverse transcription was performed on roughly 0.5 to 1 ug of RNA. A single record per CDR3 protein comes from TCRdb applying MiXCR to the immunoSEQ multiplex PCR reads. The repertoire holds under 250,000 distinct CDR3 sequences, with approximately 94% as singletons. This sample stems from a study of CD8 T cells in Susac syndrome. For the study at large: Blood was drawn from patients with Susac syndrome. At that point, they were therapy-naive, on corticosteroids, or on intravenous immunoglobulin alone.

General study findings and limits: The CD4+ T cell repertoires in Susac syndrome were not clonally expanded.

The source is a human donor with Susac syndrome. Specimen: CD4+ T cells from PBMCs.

CDR3 coding DNA: TGTGCCAGCAGCGTTACCAGGGGAGCTTTCTTT. Encoded protein: CASSVTRGAFF. This rearrangement joins TRBV11-2 to TRBJ1-1; D possibly corresponds to TRBD1 (6 bases). CDR1 SGHAT and CDR2 FQNNGV come from the germline V gene. The CDR3 sequence is 11 residues long. Trimming took 5 bases from V and 10 from J, leaving 11 bases between them.